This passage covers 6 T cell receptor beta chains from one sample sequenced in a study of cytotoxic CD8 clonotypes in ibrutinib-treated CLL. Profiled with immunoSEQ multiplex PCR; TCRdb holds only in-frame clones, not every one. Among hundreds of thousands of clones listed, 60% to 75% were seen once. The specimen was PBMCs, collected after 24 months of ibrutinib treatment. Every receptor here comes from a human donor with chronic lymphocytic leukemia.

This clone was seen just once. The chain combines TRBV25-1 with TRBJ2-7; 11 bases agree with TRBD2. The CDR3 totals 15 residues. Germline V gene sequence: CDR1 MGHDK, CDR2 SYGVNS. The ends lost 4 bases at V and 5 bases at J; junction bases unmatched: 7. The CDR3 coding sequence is TGTGCCAGCAGTGCCCGAACTAGCGGGAGCAACGAGCAGTACTTC. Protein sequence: CASSARTSGSNEQYF.

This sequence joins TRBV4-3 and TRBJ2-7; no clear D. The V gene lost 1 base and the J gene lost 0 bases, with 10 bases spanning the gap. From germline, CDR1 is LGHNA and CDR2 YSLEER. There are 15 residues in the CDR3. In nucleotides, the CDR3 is TGCGCCAGCAGCCAAGTCCGTGACGGCTCCTACGAGCAGTACTTC. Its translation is CASSQVRDGSYEQYF.

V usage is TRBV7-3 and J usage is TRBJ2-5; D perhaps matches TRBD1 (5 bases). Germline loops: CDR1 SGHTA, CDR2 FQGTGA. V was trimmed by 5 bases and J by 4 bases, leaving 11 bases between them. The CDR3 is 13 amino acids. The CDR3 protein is CASSPQGGETQYF. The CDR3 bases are TGTGCCAGCAGCCCTCAGGGTGGAGAGACCCAGTACTTC.

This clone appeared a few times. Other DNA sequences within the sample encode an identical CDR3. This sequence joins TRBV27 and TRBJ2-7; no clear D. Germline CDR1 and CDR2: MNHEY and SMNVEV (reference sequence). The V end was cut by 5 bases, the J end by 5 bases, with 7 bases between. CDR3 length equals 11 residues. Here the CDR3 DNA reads TGTGCCAGCAGTCAAGCCCACGAGCAGTACTTC. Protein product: CASSQAHEQYF.

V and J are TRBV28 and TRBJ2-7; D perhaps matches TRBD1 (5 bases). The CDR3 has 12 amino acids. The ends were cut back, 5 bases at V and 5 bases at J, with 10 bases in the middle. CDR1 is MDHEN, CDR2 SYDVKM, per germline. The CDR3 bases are TGTGCCAGCAGTCTCGGACATAACGAGCAGTACTTC. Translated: CASSLGHNEQYF.

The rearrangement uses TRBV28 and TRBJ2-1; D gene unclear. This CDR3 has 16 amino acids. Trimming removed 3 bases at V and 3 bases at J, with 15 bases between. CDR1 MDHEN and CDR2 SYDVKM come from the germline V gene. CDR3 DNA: TGTGCCAGCAGTTTCGAATCATCCAGCGTCTACAATGAGCAGTTCTTC. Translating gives CASSFESSSVYNEQFF. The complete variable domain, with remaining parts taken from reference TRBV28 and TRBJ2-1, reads DVKVTQSSRYLVKRTGEKVFLECVQDMDHENMFWYRQDPGLGLRLIYFSYDVKMKEKGDIPEGYSVSREKKERFSLILESASTNQTSMYLCASSFESSSVYNEQFFGPGTRLTVL.